These 28 T cell receptor beta chains were sequenced from one sample in a study of shared clonotypes between healthy human individuals. Only in-frame clones appear in the TCRdb table, and some are missing; sequencing was by immunoSEQ multiplex PCR. Of 2.3 million or so clones listed, approximately 93% are singletons. Sequenced input: naive CD4+ T cells from PBMCs. Specified subset: CD45RA+ positively selected. Receptors were obtained from a man aged 18 to 29 in good health. Some clones in this sample may be carry-over from other donors' samples.

V and J are TRBV27 and TRBJ2-6, with 10 bases matching TRBD1. Trimming at V came to 2 bases and at J to 3 bases, leaving 4 bases not matched to a gene. The germline gives CDR1 MNHEY, CDR2 SMNVEV (reference sequence). This CDR3 is 17 amino acids long. CDR3 amino acids: CASSLGTGVGGANVLTF. The CDR3 DNA is TGTGCCAGCAGTTTAGGGACAGGGGTTGGTGGGGCCAACGTCCTGACTTTC.

The chain links TRBV5-4 to TRBJ1-2, with unresolved D. V lost 1 base, J lost 2 bases, and 12 bases lay in between. The CDR3 loop spans 15 amino acids. Germline V gene sequence: CDR1 SGHNT, CDR2 YYREEE (reference sequence). The CDR3 bases are TGTGCCAGCAGCTTGCTTCACCAGGCAAACTATGGCTACACCTTC. The encoded protein is CASSLLHQANYGYTF.

The chain joins TRBV6-1 to TRBJ1-2, with D possibly being TRBD1 (6 bases). Germline V lookup: CDR1 MNHNS, CDR2 SASEGT. The ends were cut back, 4 bases at V and 8 bases at J, with 26 bases in the middle. The CDR3 runs 17 residues. CDR3: CASSARTEKLTKGGYTF. The CDR3 nucleotides read TGTGCCAGCAGTGCGCGGACAGAAAAGTTGACAAAGGGGGGCTACACCTTC.

This rearrangement joins TRBV19 to TRBJ1-5; maybe TRBD1 (6 bases). Trimming took off 9 bases at V and 0 bases at J, with 27 bases between the two ends. CDR3 size: 19 residues. In germline, CDR1 is LNHDA, CDR2 SQIVND (reference sequence). In DNA form, the CDR3 reads TGTGCCAGCAGCCTCCCCGACCGAGACAGGAGCTATAGCAATCAGCCCCAGCATTTT. Translated, it gives CASSLPDRDRSYSNQPQHF.

V and J are TRBV5-4 and TRBJ2-7; 7 nucleotides match TRBD2. Unmatched junction bases numbered 9, after V lost 2 bases and J lost 1 base. The CDR3 loop spans 16 amino acids. Germline CDR1 and CDR2: SGHNT and YYREEE (reference sequence). The CDR3 DNA sequence: TGTGCCAGCAGCTTAGCGGGCGGGAGTAGATCCTACGAGCAGTACTTC. This codes for CASSLAGGSRSYEQYF.

CDR3 DNA: TGTGCCAGCAGTGAAGGGGGATTCGAGGGACGCTCCTACGAGCAGTACTTC. As protein: CASSEGGFEGRSYEQYF. This chain connects TRBV6-1 to TRBJ2-7; D may match TRBD1 or TRBD2 (5 bases each). The CDR3 has 17 amino acids. Germline assignment: CDR1 MNHNS and CDR2 SASEGT. V lost 1 base, J lost 0 bases, and 16 bases lay in between.

V usage is TRBV19 and J usage is TRBJ2-7; D may be TRBD1 (6 bases). V lost 1 base and J 8 bases, leaving 12 bases between the germline ends. In germline, CDR1 is LNHDA, CDR2 SQIVND (reference sequence). This CDR3 has 13 residues. CDR3 residues: CASSIGRGQKQYF. The CDR3, as DNA: TGTGCCAGTAGTATAGGCAGAGGACAGAAGCAGTACTTC.

The V gene is TRBV28, the J gene TRBJ2-3, with 7 bases that match TRBD2. Trimming removed 7 bases from V and 1 base from J; junction bases left unmatched: 8. CDR3 length equals 15 residues. In germline, CDR1 is MDHEN, CDR2 SYDVKM. The CDR3 bases are TGTGCCAGCACCTTGGCGGGAGCGGGCACAGATACGCAGTATTTT. Its translation is CASTLAGAGTDTQYF.

The V gene is TRBV2, the J gene TRBJ2-7; D possibly uses TRBD1 or TRBD2 (5 bases each). Germline V gives CDR1 SNHLY, CDR2 FYNNEI. With 6 bases removed from V and 2 bases from J, the gap between germline ends came to 14 bases. The CDR3 consists of 14 residues. Here the CDR3 reads CASSDSRGPYEQYF. The CDR3 nucleotides are TGTGCCAGCAGCGACAGTCGGGGTCCCTACGAGCAGTACTTC.

This clone has more than one count but fewer than ten. This sequence joins TRBV5-6 and TRBJ2-7; 8 nucleotides line up with TRBD1. Trimming cost V 4 bases and J 6 bases; bases outside gene matches: 9. The CDR3 runs to 14 residues. Germline V gives CDR1 SGHDT, CDR2 YYEEEE. CDR3 bases: TGTGCCAGCAGCGAACAGGGGGGAAGGCTCGAGCAGTACTTC. Its translation: CASSEQGGRLEQYF.

V usage is TRBV5-8 and J usage is TRBJ1-1; D is ambiguous. There are 13 residues in the CDR3. Germline loops: CDR1 SGHTS, CDR2 YDEGEE. V was trimmed by 5 bases and J by 0 bases, leaving 8 bases between them. CDR3 sequence reads: CASSNSVNTEAFF. The CDR3 coding sequence is TGTGCCAGCAGTAATTCAGTGAACACTGAAGCTTTCTTT.

This clone was recorded once. The chain joins TRBV27 to TRBJ2-1, with TRBD2 identical over 8 bases. The V segment lost 6 bases and the J segment 7 bases; nucleotides outside the gene matches: 8. The CDR3 length is 14 residues. Germline values: CDR1 MNHEY, CDR2 SMNVEV (reference sequence). The CDR3 reads CASRKPGGGNEQFF. CDR3 sequence (DNA): TGTGCCAGCAGGAAGCCGGGAGGGGGGAATGAGCAGTTCTTC.

The chain uses TRBV11-2 and TRBJ2-1; possible D gene TRBD2, 5 bases. Germline V gene lookup returns CDR1 SGHAT and CDR2 FQNNGV. V lost 3 bases to trimming and J lost 3 bases, with 12 bases between them. This CDR3 contains 15 residues. In DNA form, the CDR3 reads TGTGCCAGCAGCTTGTTTAGCGTAGACTACAATGAGCAGTTCTTC. This sequence encodes CASSLFSVDYNEQFF.

This clone came up once. V and J are TRBV28 and TRBJ1-2; TRBD1 aligns across 11 bases. Per germline, CDR1 MDHEN and CDR2 SYDVKM. The length of the CDR3 is 15 residues. J lost 5 bases, V lost 5 bases, and 7 bases had no gene match. CDR3 region: CASSPGTGGIYGYTF. For the CDR3, the DNA is TGTGCCAGCAGTCCTGGGACAGGGGGTATTTATGGCTACACCTTC.

With respect to this clone: A read error may account for a junction end that differs from germline. The V gene is TRBV5-1, the J gene TRBJ2-1, with 10 positions matching TRBD1. Germline V gene sequence: CDR1 SGHRS, CDR2 YFSETQ. The CDR3 runs 12 residues. The CDR3 reads CASSLAGQGPVF. CDR3 in DNA: TGCGCCAGCAGCTTGGCGGGACAGGGGCCGGTCTTC.

The CDR3 DNA reads TGTGCCAGCAGTTACTCGGGCCGGGCGACTGAAGCTTTCTTT. It specifies CASSYSGRATEAFF. The chain links TRBV6-5 to TRBJ1-1, with D uncertain. Between the trimmed V and J ends, which lost 0 bases and 5 bases, there was a span of 10 bases. The CDR3 consists of 14 residues. Germline-derived CDR1 and CDR2 are MNHEY and SVGAGI.

V is TRBV9 and J is TRBJ2-5; D may be TRBD1 or TRBD2 (6 bases each). Germline V gene data show CDR1 as SGDLS and CDR2 as YYNGEE. The CDR3 runs 16 residues. V was shortened by 0 bases and J by 5 bases, with 17 bases between the two germline ends. The CDR3 loop reads CASSVVGSFGGETQYF. CDR3 in DNA: TGTGCCAGCAGCGTAGTGGGGTCGTTCGGGGGCGAGACCCAGTACTTC. Variable domain in full (rest from reference TRBV9 and TRBJ2-5): DSGVTQTPKHLITATGQRVTLRCSPRSGDLSVYWYQQSLDQGLQFLIQYYNGEERAKGNILERFSAQQFPDLHSELNLSSLELGDSALYFCASSVVGSFGGETQYFGPGTRLLVL.

This chain links TRBV11-2 with TRBJ1-3; D unresolved. V lost 7 bases, J lost 3 bases, and 13 bases lay in between. CDR1 and CDR2 (germline): SGHAT, FQNNGV. This CDR3 spans 14 amino acids. The CDR3 here is CASTRLGDGNTIYF. The CDR3 region has the DNA TGTGCCAGCACCAGATTGGGAGATGGAAACACCATATATTTT.

The chain couples TRBV6-1 to TRBJ1-2, with 10 positions matching TRBD1. The CDR3 totals 15 residues. CDR1 is MNHNS and CDR2 is SASEGT in the germline V gene. The trim removed 7 bases at V and 8 bases at J, leaving 13 bases unmatched. DNA for the CDR3: TGTGCCAGCAATACCGGGACAGGGGCACGCGGAGGCTACACCTTC. Translated, it gives CASNTGTGARGGYTF.

The chain combines TRBV10-2 with TRBJ2-7, with unresolved D. V lost 0 bases, J lost 1 base, and 10 bases lay in between. CDR1 and CDR2 from the germline V gene are WSHSY and SAAADI. This CDR3 region has 15 residues. CDR3 nucleotides: TGCGCCAGCAGTGAGTCCACCCCCCAATCCTACGAGCAGTACTTC. It encodes CASSESTPQSYEQYF.

The chain is built from TRBV20-1 and TRBJ2-7, with D uncertain. V lost 4 bases to trimming and J lost 10 bases, with 11 bases between them. Germline V gene sequence: CDR1 DFQATT, CDR2 SNEGSKA (reference sequence). The CDR3 covers 10 residues. CDR3 sequence (DNA): TGCAGTGCTACCTTGGGTGAACAGTACTTC. Protein: CSATLGEQYF.

This clone has a handful of counts. In the same sample, other DNA sequences code for this CDR3. The chain employs TRBV28 and TRBJ2-5; no reliable D call. V was trimmed by 6 bases and J by 4 bases, leaving 3 bases between them. Germline-derived CDR1 and CDR2 are MDHEN and SYDVKM. This CDR3 has 10 amino acids. CDR3 loop: CASRRETQYF. Written as DNA, the CDR3 is TGTGCCAGCAGAAGAGAGACCCAGTACTTC.

The genes are TRBV4-1 and TRBJ1-4; D possibly corresponds to TRBD1 (5 bases). The CDR3 has 13 amino acids. With 3 bases removed from V and 8 bases from J, the gap between germline ends came to 10 bases. Germline V gives CDR1 MGHRA, CDR2 YSYEKL. In DNA, the CDR3 is TGCGCCAGCAGCCAGGTCGGGACGGAAAAACTGTTTTTT. Translated, it gives CASSQVGTEKLFF.

This clone was detected only once. An end of the junction does not agree with germline; a read error may underlie this. The chain recombines TRBV5-1 with TRBJ2-7; weak D call: TRBD1 (7 bases). Germline V lookup: CDR1 SGHRS, CDR2 YFSETQ. CDR3 length: 13 residues. The CDR3, as DNA: TGCGCCAGCAGCGCGGGACAGCCCAAACCCGAAAACTTC. Translating it yields CASSAGQPKPENF.

This clone was seen just once. The CDR3 sequence is CASSPSDRATGNTIYF. Written as DNA, the CDR3 is TGTGCCAGCTCACCCTCGGACAGGGCTACTGGAAACACCATATATTTT. The J gene is TRBJ1-3, the V gene TRBV18; 8 nucleotides align to TRBD1. Looked up from germline, CDR1 is KGHSH and CDR2 is LQKENI. The CDR3 totals 16 residues. The ends lost 3 bases at V and 2 bases at J; junction bases unmatched: 6.

As regards this clone: Other DNA sequences within the sample encode an identical CDR3. The V gene is TRBV5-1, the J gene TRBJ2-5; 7 bases align to TRBD1. The junction had 5 bases not matched to a gene; V was cut back by 4 bases and J by 5 bases. This CDR3 comprises 13 residues. Germline V CDR1 and CDR2: SGHRS, YFSETQ. The DNA of the CDR3 is TGCGCCAGCAGCCAAGGGGGCGGTGAGACCCAGTACTTC. Residues: CASSQGGGETQYF.

This clone was counted only a few times. The rearrangement joins TRBV7-9 to TRBJ1-2; D unresolved. Germline values: CDR1 SEHNR, CDR2 FQNEAQ (reference sequence). V lost 1 base, J lost 2 bases, and 8 bases lay in between. The CDR3 contains 14 residues. The CDR3 sequence: CASSLEVRNYGYTF. The CDR3 coding sequence is TGTGCCAGCAGCTTAGAGGTCCGCAACTATGGCTACACCTTC.

This sequence joins TRBV18 and TRBJ2-3, with D unclear. Germline CDR1 reads KGHSH; CDR2 reads LQKENI. V was pared by 0 bases and J by 0 bases, with 10 bases between. CDR3 length: 16 amino acids. The CDR3: CASSPPFGTSTDTQYF. CDR3 DNA sequence: TGTGCCAGCTCACCACCGTTTGGCACTAGCACAGATACGCAGTATTTT.